These T cell receptor beta chains were read from a single sample in a study of T cell repertoires in cytomegalovirus infection. TCRdb used MiXCR to reprocess the reads, holding one entry per CDR3 protein. The table has 800,000 to 950,000 distinct CDR3 sequences, 30% to 35% seen once. The antigens these receptors bind are not known. This sample comprised cultured CD8+ T cells from PBMCs, obtained from culture after CMV antigen stimulation. The receptors derive from a human donor in good health (CMV status not recorded). Some clones in this sample may be carry-over from other donors' samples. Both conserved end residues are part of each CDR3. The order of the fields is D gene, J gene, V gene, clone size, CDR3 protein, CDR3 DNA. The D gene is left open where the match is weak. For some rows the clone size is stated as once, few or many, or as a class when expanded; others skip it.

TRBD1	TRBJ1-4	TRBV7-9	many	CASSEATTGIREKLFF	TGTGCCAGCAGCGAGGCTACGACAGGGATAAGGGAAAAACTGTTTTTT
NA	TRBJ1-2	TRBV19	NA	CASSILEIGALHGYTF	TGTGCCAGTAGTATCCTTGAAATAGGGGCCCTTCATGGCTACACCTTC
TRBD1	TRBJ2-1	TRBV15	NA	CATQGQGGYNEQFF	TGTGCCACCCAAGGACAGGGGGGCTACAATGAGCAGTTCTTC
NA	TRBJ2-7	TRBV6-6	NA	CASSYSERNRYEQYF	TGTGCCAGCAGTTACTCGGAAAGAAACCGGTACGAGCAGTACTTC
TRBD1	TRBJ2-1	TRBV7-9	few	CASSLEFHRGEVYNEQFF	TGTGCCAGCAGCTTAGAATTTCACAGGGGGGAAGTTTACAATGAGCAGTTCTTC
NA	TRBJ1-1	TRBV7-9	few	CASSPQKDPAFF	TGTGCCAGCAGCCCCCAGAAGGACCCAGCTTTCTTT
TRBD2	TRBJ2-7	TRBV7-2	many	CASSLGGGTYEQYF	TGTGCCAGCAGCTTAGGCGGGGGAACCTACGAGCAGTACTTC
TRBD2	TRBJ2-3	TRBV4-1	NA	CASSQVGLAGGPDGDTQYF	TGCGCCAGCAGCCAAGTGGGCTTAGCGGGGGGGCCCGATGGAGATACGCAGTATTTT
NA	TRBJ1-1	TRBV5-4	NA	CASNDRTGRTEAFF	TGTGCCAGCAACGATCGGACCGGGAGGACTGAAGCTTTCTTT
NA	TRBJ1-6	TRBV5-1	many	CASSLGRDNSPLHF	TGTGCCAGCAGCCTCGGTAGGGACAATTCACCCCTCCACTTT
NA	TRBJ2-2	TRBV6-5	few	CASSSMTGAGELFF	TGTGCCAGCAGTTCGATGACAGGCGCCGGGGAGCTGTTTTTT
TRBD1	TRBJ2-5	TRBV6-1	NA	CASRTGTGAFQETQYF	TGTGCCAGCAGAACCGGGACAGGGGCTTTCCAAGAGACCCAGTACTTC
TRBD1	TRBJ1-1	TRBV6-1	NA	CASSPFRGVNTEAFF	TGTGCCAGCAGTCCGTTCAGGGGGGTGAACACTGAAGCTTTCTTT
TRBD1	TRBJ1-2	TRBV7-9	NA	CASSFGTGHGYTF	TGTGCCAGCAGCTTCGGGACAGGCCATGGCTACACCTTC
TRBD1	TRBJ1-2	TRBV7-9	NA	CASSPRQGFYTF	TGTGCCAGCAGCCCTCGACAGGGATTCTACACCTTC
NA	TRBJ1-1	TRBV10-2	NA	CASSESGYVPRAEAFF	TGCGCCAGCAGTGAGTCGGGGTATGTCCCCCGGGCTGAAGCTTTCTTT
NA	TRBJ2-6	TRBV7-9	many	CASSGKRRISGANVLTF	TGTGCCAGCAGCGGAAAACGCAGGATTTCTGGGGCCAACGTCCTGACTTTC
TRBD1	TRBJ2-1	TRBV20-1	NA	CSAHRGAEVTNEQFF	TGCAGTGCTCACAGGGGGGCAGAAGTTACCAATGAGCAGTTCTTC
NA	TRBJ1-4	TRBV9	few	CASSVYSEQNEKLFF	TGTGCCAGCAGCGTCTACAGCGAGCAAAATGAAAAACTGTTTTTT
TRBD1	TRBJ1-2	TRBV12-5	NA	CASGATGGEGYTF	TGTGCTAGTGGTGCAACAGGGGGAGAGGGCTACACCTTC
NA	TRBJ2-1	TRBV28	NA	CASSQLNEQFF	TGTGCCAGTTCTCAATTAAATGAGCAGTTCTTC
NA	TRBJ1-2	TRBV29-1	NA	CSVSDAYGYTF	TGCAGCGTTTCAGACGCCTATGGCTACACCTTC
TRBD1	TRBJ2-1	TRBV24-1	NA	CATRGDRPYNEQFF	TGTGCCACCAGGGGGGACAGACCGTACAATGAGCAGTTCTTC
TRBD1	TRBJ1-2	TRBV6-8	NA	CANSHWTGHGDYTF	TGTGCCAACAGTCACTGGACAGGGCACGGAGACTACACCTTC
NA	TRBJ2-1	TRBV3-1	NA	CASRPHPGEQFF	TGTGCCAGCAGACCCCACCCCGGTGAGCAGTTCTTC
NA	TRBJ2-7	TRBV7-9	few	CASSQGDHYEQYF	TGTGCCAGCAGCCAAGGGGACCATTACGAGCAGTACTTC
TRBD2	TRBJ2-7	TRBV20-1	few	CSASDWGTSGKYYEQYF	TGCAGTGCTTCAGACTGGGGGACTAGCGGGAAGTATTACGAGCAGTACTTC
TRBD1	TRBJ1-2	TRBV12-5	NA	CASGTTPGQGLLDYGYTF	TGTGCTAGTGGAACTACCCCGGGACAGGGACTTTTGGACTATGGCTACACCTTC
TRBD2	TRBJ2-7	TRBV10-1	NA	CASSESLAGSGYEQYF	TGCGCCAGCAGTGAGTCACTAGCGGGGTCGGGCTACGAGCAGTACTTC
NA	TRBJ1-1	TRBV12-3/TRBV12-4	NA	CASSSFLTALNTEAFF	TGTGCCAGCAGTTCTTTTTTGACAGCTTTGAACACTGAAGCTTTCTTT
NA	TRBJ1-4	TRBV4-3	few	CASSQDGKTTNEKLFF	TGCGCCAGCAGCCAAGATGGAAAGACAACTAATGAAAAACTGTTTTTT
TRBD2	TRBJ2-3	TRBV18	NA	CASSPRGEPIFSSTDTQYF	TGTGCCAGCTCACCGCGGGGGGAACCCATATTCTCTAGCACAGATACGCAGTATTTT
TRBD1	TRBJ2-7	TRBV11-3	NA	CASSHGDRPYEQYF	TGTGCCAGCAGCCACGGGGACAGACCCTACGAGCAGTACTTC
NA	TRBJ1-4	TRBV20-1	once	CSAFQWRATNEKLFF	TGCAGTGCTTTTCAGTGGCGCGCAACTAATGAAAAACTGTTTTTT
TRBD2	TRBJ2-1	TRBV7-8	few	CASTWGLAGTNEQFF	TGTGCCAGCACCTGGGGACTAGCGGGGACCAATGAGCAGTTCTTC
NA	TRBJ2-3	TRBV7-9	NA	CASSLWVDDSDTQYF	TGTGCCAGCAGCTTATGGGTTGACGATTCCGATACGCAGTATTTT
NA	TRBJ1-2	TRBV6-5	NA	CASSYGQGPYGYTF	TGTGCCAGCAGTTACGGGCAGGGCCCCTATGGCTACACCTTC
NA	TRBJ2-1	TRBV6-5	NA	CASSYSIDVLGGAYNEQFF	TGTGCCAGCAGTTACTCGATCGACGTTTTGGGGGGCGCTTACAATGAGCAGTTCTTC
TRBD2	TRBJ2-1	TRBV7-4	NA	CASSLRTSGGLEQFF	TGTGCCAGCAGCTTAAGAACTAGCGGGGGGCTGGAGCAGTTCTTC